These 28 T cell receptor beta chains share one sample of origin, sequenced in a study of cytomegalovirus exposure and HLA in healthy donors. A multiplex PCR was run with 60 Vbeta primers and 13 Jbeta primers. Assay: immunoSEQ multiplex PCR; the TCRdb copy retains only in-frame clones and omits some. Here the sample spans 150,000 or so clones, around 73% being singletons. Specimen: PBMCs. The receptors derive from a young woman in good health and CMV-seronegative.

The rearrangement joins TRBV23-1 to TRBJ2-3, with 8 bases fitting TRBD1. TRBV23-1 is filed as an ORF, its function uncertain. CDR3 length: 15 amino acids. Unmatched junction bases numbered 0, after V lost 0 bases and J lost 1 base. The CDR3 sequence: CASSQSDRGTDTQYF. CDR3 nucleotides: TGCGCCAGCAGTCAATCGGACAGGGGCACAGATACGCAGTATTTT.

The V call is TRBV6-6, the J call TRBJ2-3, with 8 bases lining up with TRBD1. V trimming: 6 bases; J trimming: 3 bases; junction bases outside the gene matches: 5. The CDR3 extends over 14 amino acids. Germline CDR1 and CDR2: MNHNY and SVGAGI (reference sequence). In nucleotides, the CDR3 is TGTGCCAGCAGGGACAGGGCATCAACAGATACGCAGTATTTT. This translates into CASRDRASTDTQYF.

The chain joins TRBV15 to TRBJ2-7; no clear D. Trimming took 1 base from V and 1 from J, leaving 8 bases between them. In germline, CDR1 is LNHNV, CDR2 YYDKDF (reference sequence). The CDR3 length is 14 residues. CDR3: CATSRVGGSYEQYF. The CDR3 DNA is TGTGCCACCAGCAGAGTCGGTGGTTCCTACGAGCAGTACTTC. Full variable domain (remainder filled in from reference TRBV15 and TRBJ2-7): DAMVIQNPRYQVTQFGKPVTLSCSQTLNHNVMYWYQQKSSQAPKLLFHYYDKDFNNEADTPDNFQSRRPNTSFCFLDIRSPGLGDTAMYLCATSRVGGSYEQYFGPGTRLTVT.

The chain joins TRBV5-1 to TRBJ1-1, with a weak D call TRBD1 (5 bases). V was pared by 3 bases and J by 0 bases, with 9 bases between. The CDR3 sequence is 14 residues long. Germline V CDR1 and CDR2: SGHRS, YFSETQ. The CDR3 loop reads CASSYGGLNTEAFF. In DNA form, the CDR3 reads TGCGCCAGCAGCTACGGGGGGTTGAACACTGAAGCTTTCTTT.

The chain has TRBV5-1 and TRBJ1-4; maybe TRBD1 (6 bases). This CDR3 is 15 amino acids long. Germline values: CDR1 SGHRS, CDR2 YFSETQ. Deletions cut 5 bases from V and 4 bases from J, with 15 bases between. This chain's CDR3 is CASRVAGVFNEKLFF. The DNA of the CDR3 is TGCGCCAGCAGGGTTGCAGGGGTCTTTAATGAAAAACTGTTTTTT.

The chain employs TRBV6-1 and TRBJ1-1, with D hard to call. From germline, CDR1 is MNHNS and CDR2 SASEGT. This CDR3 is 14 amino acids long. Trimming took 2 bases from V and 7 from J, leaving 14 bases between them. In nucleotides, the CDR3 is TGTGCCAGCAGTGAAATAGCGACAATAGATGAAGCTTTCTTT. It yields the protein CASSEIATIDEAFF.

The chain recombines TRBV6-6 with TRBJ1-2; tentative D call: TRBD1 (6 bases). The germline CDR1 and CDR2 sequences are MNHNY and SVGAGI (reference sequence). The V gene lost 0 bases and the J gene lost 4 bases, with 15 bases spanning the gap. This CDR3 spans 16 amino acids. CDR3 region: CASSYSGTGRAYGYTF. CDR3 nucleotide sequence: TGTGCCAGCAGTTACTCGGGAACAGGGAGGGCCTATGGCTACACCTTC.

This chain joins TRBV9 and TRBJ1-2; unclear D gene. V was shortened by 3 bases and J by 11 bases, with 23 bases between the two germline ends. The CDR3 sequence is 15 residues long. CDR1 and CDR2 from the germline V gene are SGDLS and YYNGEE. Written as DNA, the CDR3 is TGTGCCAGCAGCGCCTCACCTCTACTTGCGGCGTCGTACACCTTC. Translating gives CASSASPLLAASYTF. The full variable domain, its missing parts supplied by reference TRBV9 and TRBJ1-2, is DSGVTQTPKHLITATGQRVTLRCSPRSGDLSVYWYQQSLDQGLQFLIQYYNGEERAKGNILERFSAQQFPDLHSELNLSSLELGDSALYFCASSASPLLAASYTFGSGTRLTVV.

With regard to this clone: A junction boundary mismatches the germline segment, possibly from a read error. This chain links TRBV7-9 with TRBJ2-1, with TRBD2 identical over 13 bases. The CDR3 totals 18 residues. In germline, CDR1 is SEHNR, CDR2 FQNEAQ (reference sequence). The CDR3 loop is CSSSFYYGLAGAHNEQFF. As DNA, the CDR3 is TGTTCCAGCAGCTTTTACTATGGACTAGCGGGGGCCCATAATGAGCAGTTCTTC.

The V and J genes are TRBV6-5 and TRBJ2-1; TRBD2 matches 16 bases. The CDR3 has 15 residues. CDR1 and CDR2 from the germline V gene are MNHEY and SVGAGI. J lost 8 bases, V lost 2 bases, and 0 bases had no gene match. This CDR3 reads CASSYGTSGRDEQFF. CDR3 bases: TGTGCCAGCAGTTACGGGACTAGCGGGAGGGATGAGCAGTTCTTC.

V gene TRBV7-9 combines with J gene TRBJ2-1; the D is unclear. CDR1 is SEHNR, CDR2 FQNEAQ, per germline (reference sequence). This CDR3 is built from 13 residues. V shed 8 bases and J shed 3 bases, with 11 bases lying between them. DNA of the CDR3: TGTGCCAGCCTTGGTCCGGTCTACAATGAGCAGTTCTTC. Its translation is CASLGPVYNEQFF.

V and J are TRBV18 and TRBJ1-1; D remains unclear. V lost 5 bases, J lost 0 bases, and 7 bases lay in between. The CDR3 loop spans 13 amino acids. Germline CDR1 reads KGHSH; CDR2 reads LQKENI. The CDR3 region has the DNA TGTGCCAGCTCAGCGGGGATGAACACTGAAGCTTTCTTT. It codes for CASSAGMNTEAFF.

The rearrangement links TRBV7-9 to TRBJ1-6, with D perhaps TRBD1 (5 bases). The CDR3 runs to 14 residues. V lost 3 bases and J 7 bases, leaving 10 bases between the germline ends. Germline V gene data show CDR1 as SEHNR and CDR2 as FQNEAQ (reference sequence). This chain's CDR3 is CASSLAGPNSPLHF. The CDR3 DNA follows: TGTGCCAGCAGCTTGGCAGGGCCCAATTCACCCCTCCACTTT.

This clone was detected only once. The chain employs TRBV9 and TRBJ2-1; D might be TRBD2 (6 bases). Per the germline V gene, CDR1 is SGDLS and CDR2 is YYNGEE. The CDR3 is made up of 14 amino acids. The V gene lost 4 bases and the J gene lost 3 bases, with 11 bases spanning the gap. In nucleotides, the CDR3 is TGTGCCAGCAGCCCCAGGACTATCTACAATGAGCAGTTCTTC. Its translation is CASSPRTIYNEQFF. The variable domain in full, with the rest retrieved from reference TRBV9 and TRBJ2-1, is DSGVTQTPKHLITATGQRVTLRCSPRSGDLSVYWYQQSLDQGLQFLIQYYNGEERAKGNILERFSAQQFPDLHSELNLSSLELGDSALYFCASSPRTIYNEQFFGPGTRLTVL.

The CDR3 reads CATGRGRDTGELFF. In DNA form, the CDR3 reads TGTGCCACGGGCAGGGGTAGGGACACCGGGGAGCTGTTTTTT. V and J are TRBV15 and TRBJ2-2, with D possibly matching TRBD1 (6 bases). Per germline, CDR1 LNHNV and CDR2 YYDKDF (reference sequence). This CDR3 is built from 14 residues. With 9 bases removed from V and 3 bases from J, the gap between germline ends came to 14 bases.

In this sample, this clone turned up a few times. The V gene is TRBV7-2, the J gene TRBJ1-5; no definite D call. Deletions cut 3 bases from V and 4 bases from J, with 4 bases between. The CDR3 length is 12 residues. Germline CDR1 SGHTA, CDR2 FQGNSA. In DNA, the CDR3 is TGTGCCAGCAGCTTCAGAAATCAGCCCCAGCATTTT. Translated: CASSFRNQPQHF.

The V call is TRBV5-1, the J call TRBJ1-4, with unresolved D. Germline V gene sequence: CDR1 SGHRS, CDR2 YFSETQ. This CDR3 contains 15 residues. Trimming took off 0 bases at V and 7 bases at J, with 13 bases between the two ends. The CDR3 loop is CASSLAGLGGEKLFF. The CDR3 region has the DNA TGCGCCAGCAGCTTGGCGGGTCTCGGAGGTGAAAAACTGTTTTTT.

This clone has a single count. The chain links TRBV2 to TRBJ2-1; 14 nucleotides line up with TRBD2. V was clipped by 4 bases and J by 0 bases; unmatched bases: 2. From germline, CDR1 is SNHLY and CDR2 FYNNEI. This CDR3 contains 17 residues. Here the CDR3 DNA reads TGTGCCAGCAGTGTTGGACTAGCGGGAGGCTCCTACAATGAGCAGTTCTTC. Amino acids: CASSVGLAGGSYNEQFF.

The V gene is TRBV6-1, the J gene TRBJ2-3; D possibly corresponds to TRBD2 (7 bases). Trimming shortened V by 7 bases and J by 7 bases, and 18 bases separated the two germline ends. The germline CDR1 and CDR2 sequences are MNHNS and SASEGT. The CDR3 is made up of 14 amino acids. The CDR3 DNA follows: TGTGCCAGCACCCATGGGGGGGGCAAAAATACGCAGTATTTT. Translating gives CASTHGGGKNTQYF.

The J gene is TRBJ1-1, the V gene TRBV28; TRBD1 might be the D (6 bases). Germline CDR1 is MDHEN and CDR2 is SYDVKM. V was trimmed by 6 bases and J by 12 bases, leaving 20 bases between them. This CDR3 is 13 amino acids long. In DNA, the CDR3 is TGTGCCAGCAGCCCCGTTCTTGGGCAGGGGACTTTCTTT. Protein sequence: CASSPVLGQGTFF.

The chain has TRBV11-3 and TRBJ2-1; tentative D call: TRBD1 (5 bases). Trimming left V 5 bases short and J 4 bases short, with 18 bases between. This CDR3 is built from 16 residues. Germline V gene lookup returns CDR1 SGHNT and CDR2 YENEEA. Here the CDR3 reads CASSTWVRAAYNEQFF. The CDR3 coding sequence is TGTGCCAGCAGCACCTGGGTCAGGGCCGCATACAATGAGCAGTTCTTC.

CDR3: CASGRGLGETQYF. The CDR3 bases are TGTGCTAGTGGCAGGGGGCTGGGGGAGACCCAGTACTTC. The gene calls are TRBV12-5 and TRBJ2-5, with 8 bases lining up with TRBD1. The CDR3 consists of 13 residues. With 6 bases clipped from V and 5 bases from J, the junction kept 5 bases outside the gene matches. CDR1 is LGHNT, CDR2 FRNRAP, per germline.

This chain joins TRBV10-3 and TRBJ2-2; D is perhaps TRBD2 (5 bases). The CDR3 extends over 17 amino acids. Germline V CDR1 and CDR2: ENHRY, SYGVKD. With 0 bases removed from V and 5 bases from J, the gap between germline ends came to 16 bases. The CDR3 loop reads CAISESAGRRRTGELFF. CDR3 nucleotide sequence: TGTGCCATCAGTGAGTCTGCGGGTCGCCGGAGGACCGGGGAGCTGTTTTTT.

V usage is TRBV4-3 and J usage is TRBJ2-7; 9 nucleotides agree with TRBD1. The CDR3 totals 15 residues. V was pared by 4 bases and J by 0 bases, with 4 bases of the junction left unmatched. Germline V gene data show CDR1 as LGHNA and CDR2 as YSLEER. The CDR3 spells CASSRDRDPSYEQYF. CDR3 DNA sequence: TGCGCCAGCAGCCGGGACAGGGACCCCTCCTACGAGCAGTACTTC.

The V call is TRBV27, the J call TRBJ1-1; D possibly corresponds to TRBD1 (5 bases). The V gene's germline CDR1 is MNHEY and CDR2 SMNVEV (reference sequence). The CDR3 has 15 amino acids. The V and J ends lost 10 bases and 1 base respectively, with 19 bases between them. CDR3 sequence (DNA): TGTGCCACACGAGGGAGGGGAGGAGAGAACACTGAAGCTTTCTTT. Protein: CATRGRGGENTEAFF.

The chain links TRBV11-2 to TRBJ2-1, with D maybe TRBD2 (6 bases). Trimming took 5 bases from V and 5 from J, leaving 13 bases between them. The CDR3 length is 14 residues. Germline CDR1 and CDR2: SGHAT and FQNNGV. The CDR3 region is CASSAERADNEQFF. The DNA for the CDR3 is TGTGCCAGCAGCGCTGAGCGGGCAGACAATGAGCAGTTCTTC.

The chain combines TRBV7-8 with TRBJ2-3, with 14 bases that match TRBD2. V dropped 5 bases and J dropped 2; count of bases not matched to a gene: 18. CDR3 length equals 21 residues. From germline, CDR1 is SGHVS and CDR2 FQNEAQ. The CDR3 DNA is TGTGCCAGCAGCCCCAGATGGGCGTCGTGGACTAGCGGGGGGATCACAGATACGCAGTATTTT. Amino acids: CASSPRWASWTSGGITDTQYF.

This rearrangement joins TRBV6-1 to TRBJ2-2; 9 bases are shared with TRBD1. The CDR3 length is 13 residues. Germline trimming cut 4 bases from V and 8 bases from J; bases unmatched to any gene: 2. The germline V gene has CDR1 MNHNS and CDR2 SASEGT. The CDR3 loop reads CASSVDRGGELFF. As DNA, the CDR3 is TGTGCCAGCAGTGTGGACAGGGGAGGGGAGCTGTTTTTT.